The 2 T cell receptor beta chains below come from one sample, sequenced in a study of identifying expanded T cells in peripheral blood. Using immunoSEQ multiplex PCR, the repertoire was profiled, and TCRdb retains in-frame clones only, with some absent. The sample includes about 78,000 clones, around nine tenths of them seen just once. The sequenced sample was blood. The receptors originated from a person aged 18-70 years in good health.

The chain employs TRBV5-1 and TRBJ2-2; 10 nucleotides agree with TRBD2. Germline V gives CDR1 SGHRS, CDR2 YFSETQ. This CDR3 region has 17 residues. The trim removed 2 bases at V and 6 bases at J, leaving 10 bases unmatched. The DNA for the CDR3 is TGCGCCAGCAGCTTTATGTCTAGCGGGGGTATTTCCGGGGAGCTGTTTTTT. Amino acid sequence: CASSFMSSGGISGELFF.

In its sample, this clone was seen a few times. The CDR3 DNA reads TGTGCCAGCAGTTTCCGCAGGGGCTATGGCTACACCTTC. Amino acid sequence: CASSFRRGYGYTF. The genes are TRBV27 and TRBJ1-2; possibly TRBD1 for D (6 bases). Germline V gene lookup returns CDR1 MNHEY and CDR2 SMNVEV (reference sequence). This CDR3 is 13 amino acids long. Deletions cut 3 bases from V and 4 bases from J, with 9 bases between.